Listed here is a single T cell receptor (beta chain). Its cognate antigen is unknown. The sample originates from a study of tumour-infiltrating T cells in Burkitt lymphoma. As for the study in general: All epidemiological Burkitt lymphoma subtypes were represented in the cohort. Survival, overall and progression-free, tracked with productive clonality. Findings and caveats of the study: Many Burkitt lymphoma patients shared several public clonotypes.

Between the trimmed V and J ends, which lost 1 base and 5 bases, there was a span of 20 bases. This CDR3 region has 17 residues. Germline CDR1 reads SGHVS; CDR2 reads FNYEAQ. Libraries were prepared by immunoSEQ multiplex PCR; TCRdb keeps only in-frame clonotypes and omits some of them. The sample lists hundreds of clones, 17% occurring once. The receptor was isolated from a human donor with Burkitt lymphoma. Sequencing was done on a sample of tumor tissue. The chain carries TRBV7-6 and TRBJ2-5, with D possibly matching TRBD2 (6 bases). The CDR3 DNA is TGTGCCAGCAGCTTAGAGGTTGGGGCTAGCGCGGGGGAGACCCAGTACTTC. Translated: CASSLEVGASAGETQYF. Complete variable domain (other parts from reference TRBV7-6 and TRBJ2-5): GAGVSQSPRYKVTKRGQDVALRCDPISGHVSLYWYRQALGQGPEFLTYFNYEAQQDKSGLPNDRFSAERPEGSISTLTIQRTEQRDSAMYRCASSLEVGASAGETQYFGPGTRLLVL.